This record covers a single T cell receptor (beta chain). The antigen remains unidentified. A much larger clone lies a single base off, so this may be a read error. Because it lacks the conserved phenylalanine or tryptophan at the end, this CDR3 is likely a read error. Constant-region reverse primers amplified full-length variable regions, followed by semi-nested Nested Universal Primer A PCR. TCRdb re-analysed the 5' RACE reads in MiXCR, keeping a single row per CDR3 protein. The data contain 62,000 or so distinct CDR3 sequences, roughly 28% of them singletons. Study results and caveats: The TCR gene usage of tumor memory CD4+ T cells clustered together with blood and lymph node memory CD4+ cells and with lymph node naive CD4+ cells. Tumor Treg TCRs overlapped most with tumor naive CD4+ cells.

Tregs were sorted as CD4+CD25+CD127-/low cells. In germline, CDR1 is SGHRS, CDR2 YFSETQ. CDR3 length: 13 amino acids. The V gene lost 7 bases and the J gene lost 0 bases, with 8 bases spanning the gap. The V gene is TRBV5-1, the J gene TRBJ2-1; possibly TRBD2 for D (6 bases). The specimen was tumor-infiltrating Tregs sorted from the breast tumor. The TCR was taken from a female donor with breast cancer. In DNA form, the CDR3 reads TGCGCCAGCTCGGGAGACTCCTACAATGAGCAGTTCATC. The encoded protein is CASSGDSYNEQFI.